This T cell receptor (beta chain) was profiled in a study of cytomegalovirus exposure and HLA in healthy donors. The PCR employed 60 Vbeta primers together with 13 Jbeta primers. Here immunoSEQ multiplex PCR was the method, and the copy in TCRdb shows in-frame clones only, minus some. The sample holds approximately 150,000 clones, roughly 64% seen once. CDR1 and CDR2 from the germline V gene are LNHNV and YYDKDF (reference sequence). The CDR3 spans 15 residues. Trimming took 0 bases from V and 2 from J, leaving 10 bases between them. The table lists this clone with a count of one. Sequencing was performed on PBMCs. The chain carries TRBV15 and TRBJ1-1; D uncertain. This receptor was obtained from a woman younger than 45 in good health and CMV-seropositive. The DNA of the CDR3 is TGTGCCACCAGCAGAGATAGATGGGCTAACACTGAAGCTTTCTTT. This sequence encodes CATSRDRWANTEAFF. Together with reference TRBV15 and TRBJ1-1, the CDR3 gives the full variable domain: DAMVIQNPRYQVTQFGKPVTLSCSQTLNHNVMYWYQQKSSQAPKLLFHYYDKDFNNEADTPDNFQSRRPNTSFCFLDIRSPGLGDTAMYLCATSRDRWANTEAFFGQGTRLTVV.